This T cell receptor beta chain was recorded in a study of blood T cell repertoires in COVID-19. About the study: The United States, Italy and Spain provided the acute and convalescent COVID-19 samples.

Authors' processing steps: Researchers report that nucleated cell counts were estimated from reference gene primer amplification. TCRdb's copy holds only in-frame clones and misses some; the assay was immunoSEQ multiplex PCR. That table supplies the V and J calls and clone size; D and trimming were determined from the DNA. The sample yields over 200,000 clones, about 90% seen once. This CDR3 is 17 amino acids long. With 2 bases clipped from V and 4 bases from J, the junction kept 9 bases outside the gene matches. The germline CDR1 and CDR2 sequences are MNHEY and SVGEGT. V gene TRBV6-2 or TRBV6-3 combines with J gene TRBJ2-2, with 8 nucleotides matching TRBD2. The receptor comes from a woman in her sixties or seventies with acute or convalescent COVID-19. Sequencing input: peripheral blood. Written as DNA, the CDR3 is TGTGCCAGCAGTTACCAGCGCGGGGGGACGAGCACCGGGGAGCTGTTTTTT. It encodes CASSYQRGGTSTGELFF.